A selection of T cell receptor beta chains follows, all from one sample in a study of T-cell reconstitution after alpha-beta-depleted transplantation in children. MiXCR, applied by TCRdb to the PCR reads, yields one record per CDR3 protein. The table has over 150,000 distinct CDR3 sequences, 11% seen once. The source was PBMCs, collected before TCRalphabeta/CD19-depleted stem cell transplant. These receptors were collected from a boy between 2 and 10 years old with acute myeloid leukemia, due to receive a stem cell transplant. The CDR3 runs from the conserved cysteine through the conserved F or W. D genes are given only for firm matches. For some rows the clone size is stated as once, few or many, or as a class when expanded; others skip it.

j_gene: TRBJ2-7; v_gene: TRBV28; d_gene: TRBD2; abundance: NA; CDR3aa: CASNSGTSGYYEQYF; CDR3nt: TGTGCCAGCAACTCCGGGACTAGCGGGTATTACGAGCAGTACTTC
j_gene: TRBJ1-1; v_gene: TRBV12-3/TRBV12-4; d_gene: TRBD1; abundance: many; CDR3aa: CASSMDRHEAFF; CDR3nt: TGTGCCAGCAGCATGGACAGGCATGAAGCTTTCTTT
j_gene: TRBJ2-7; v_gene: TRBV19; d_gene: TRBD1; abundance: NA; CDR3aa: CASAKQGASYEQYF; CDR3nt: TGTGCCAGTGCCAAACAGGGGGCGTCCTACGAGCAGTACTTC
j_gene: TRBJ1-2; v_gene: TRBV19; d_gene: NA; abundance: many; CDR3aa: CASSIVPDSGYTF; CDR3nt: TGTGCCAGTAGTATCGTACCCGACTCTGGCTACACCTTC
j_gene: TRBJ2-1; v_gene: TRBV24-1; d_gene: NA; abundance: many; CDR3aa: CATSGGWSSYNEQFF; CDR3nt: TGTGCCACCAGTGGAGGCTGGAGCTCCTACAATGAGCAGTTCTTC
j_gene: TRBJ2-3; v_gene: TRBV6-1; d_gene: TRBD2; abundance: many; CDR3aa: CASSDPSGGTDTQYF; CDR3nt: TGTGCCAGCAGTGACCCTAGCGGGGGCACAGATACGCAGTATTTT
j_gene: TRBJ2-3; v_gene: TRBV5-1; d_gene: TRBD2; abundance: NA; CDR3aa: CASSLRLAGESTDTQYF; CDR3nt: TGCGCCAGCAGCTTGAGACTAGCGGGGGAAAGCACAGATACGCAGTATTTT
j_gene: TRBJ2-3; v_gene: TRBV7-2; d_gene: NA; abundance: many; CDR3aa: CASRMTDTQYF; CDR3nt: TGTGCCAGCAGGATGACAGATACGCAGTATTTT
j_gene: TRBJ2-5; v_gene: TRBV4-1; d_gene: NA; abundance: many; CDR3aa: CASSYLPGGYQETQYF; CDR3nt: TGCGCCAGCAGCTACTTACCAGGGGGGTACCAAGAGACCCAGTACTTC
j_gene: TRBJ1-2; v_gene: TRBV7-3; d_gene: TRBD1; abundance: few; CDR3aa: CASSLNGGETGGYGYTF; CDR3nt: TGTGCCAGCAGCTTAAATGGTGGGGAGACAGGGGGCTATGGCTACACCTTC
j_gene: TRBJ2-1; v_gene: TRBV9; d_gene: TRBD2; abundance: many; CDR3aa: CAGERGDYNEQFF; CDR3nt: TGTGCCGGGGAGCGGGGGGATTACAATGAGCAGTTCTTC
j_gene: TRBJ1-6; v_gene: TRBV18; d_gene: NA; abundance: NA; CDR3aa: CASSPLPGGADSPLHF; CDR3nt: TGTGCCAGCTCACCACTGCCCGGGGGCGCAGATTCACCCCTCCACTTT
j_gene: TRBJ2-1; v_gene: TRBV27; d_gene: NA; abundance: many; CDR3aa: CASSSWRARAYNEQFF; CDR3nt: TGTGCCAGCAGTTCTTGGAGGGCCAGGGCCTACAATGAGCAGTTCTTC
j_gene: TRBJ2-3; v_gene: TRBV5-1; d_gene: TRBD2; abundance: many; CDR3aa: CASSVTSGGSRDTQYF; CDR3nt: TGCGCCAGCAGCGTGACTAGCGGGGGGAGTAGAGATACGCAGTATTTT
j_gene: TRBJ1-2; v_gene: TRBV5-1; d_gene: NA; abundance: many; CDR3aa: CASSLAGVGTPTNYGYTF; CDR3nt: TGCGCCAGCAGCTTGGCCGGGGTCGGGACACCGACTAACTATGGCTACACCTTC
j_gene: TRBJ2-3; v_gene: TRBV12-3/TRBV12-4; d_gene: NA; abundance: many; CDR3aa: CASSFSGTQQYF; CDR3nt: TGTGCCAGCAGTTTTTCAGGGACCCAGCAGTATTTT
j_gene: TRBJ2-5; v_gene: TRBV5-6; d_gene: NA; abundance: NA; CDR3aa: CAMGPGLITNQETQYF; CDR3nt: TGTGCCATGGGCCCCGGGCTGATCACCAACCAAGAGACCCAGTACTTC
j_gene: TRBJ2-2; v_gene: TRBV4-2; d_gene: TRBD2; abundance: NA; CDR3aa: CASKTSGRSYGELFF; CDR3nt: TGTGCCAGCAAAACTAGCGGGAGGTCCTACGGGGAGCTGTTTTTT
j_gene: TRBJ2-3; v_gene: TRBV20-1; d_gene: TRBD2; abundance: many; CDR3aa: CSAGAGVDTQYF; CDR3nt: TGCAGTGCCGGAGCGGGAGTAGATACGCAGTATTTT
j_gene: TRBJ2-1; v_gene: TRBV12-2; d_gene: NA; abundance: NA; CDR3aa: CASRFWCERERNEQFF; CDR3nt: TGTGCAAGTCGCTTCTGGTGCGAGCGGGAGCGGAATGAGCAGTTCTTC
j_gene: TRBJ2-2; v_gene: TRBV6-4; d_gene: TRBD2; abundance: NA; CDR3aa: CASSDSLAGGPGELFF; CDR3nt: TGTGCCAGCAGTGACTCACTAGCGGGAGGGCCCGGGGAGCTGTTTTTT
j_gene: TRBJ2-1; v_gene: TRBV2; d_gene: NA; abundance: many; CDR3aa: CASSDPGRRNNEQFF; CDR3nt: TGTGCCAGCAGTGATCCGGGACGGAGGAACAATGAGCAGTTCTTC
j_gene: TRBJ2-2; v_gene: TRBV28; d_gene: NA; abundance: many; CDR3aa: CASSLRRHTGELFF; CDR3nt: TGTGCCAGCAGTTTAAGGCGGCACACCGGGGAGCTGTTTTTT
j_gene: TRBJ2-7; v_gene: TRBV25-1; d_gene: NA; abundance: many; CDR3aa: CASGPTYEQYF; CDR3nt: TGTGCCAGCGGTCCCACCTACGAGCAGTACTTC